This paragraph reports one TCR beta chain. This specimen belongs to a study of blood T cell repertoires in COVID-19. The CDR3 totals 15 residues. Germline trimming cut 5 bases from V and 7 bases from J; bases unmatched to any gene: 11. Germline V lookup: CDR1 LNHDA, CDR2 SQIVND (reference sequence). Authors' methods: It was from reference gene primer amplification that nucleated cell counts were estimated. Sequencing was performed with immunoSEQ multiplex PCR; in TCRdb, only in-frame clones are kept and a portion is missing. That table gives V, J and clone size, and the DNA gave D and trimming. Here the sample spans 100,000 to 150,000 clones, roughly 90% being singletons. Those who participated ranged in age from about 18 to 89 years and resided in about two dozen US areas.

The J gene is TRBJ1-2, the V gene TRBV19; 9 bases align to TRBD1. The receptor was derived from a woman between 45 and 65 years old who had recovered from COVID-19. Sequenced sample: PBMCs or T cells enriched from blood (not recorded which). CDR3 sequence reads: CASSFRTGEPLGYTF. The CDR3 nucleotides read TGTGCCAGTAGTTTTCGGACAGGGGAGCCTCTTGGCTACACCTTC.